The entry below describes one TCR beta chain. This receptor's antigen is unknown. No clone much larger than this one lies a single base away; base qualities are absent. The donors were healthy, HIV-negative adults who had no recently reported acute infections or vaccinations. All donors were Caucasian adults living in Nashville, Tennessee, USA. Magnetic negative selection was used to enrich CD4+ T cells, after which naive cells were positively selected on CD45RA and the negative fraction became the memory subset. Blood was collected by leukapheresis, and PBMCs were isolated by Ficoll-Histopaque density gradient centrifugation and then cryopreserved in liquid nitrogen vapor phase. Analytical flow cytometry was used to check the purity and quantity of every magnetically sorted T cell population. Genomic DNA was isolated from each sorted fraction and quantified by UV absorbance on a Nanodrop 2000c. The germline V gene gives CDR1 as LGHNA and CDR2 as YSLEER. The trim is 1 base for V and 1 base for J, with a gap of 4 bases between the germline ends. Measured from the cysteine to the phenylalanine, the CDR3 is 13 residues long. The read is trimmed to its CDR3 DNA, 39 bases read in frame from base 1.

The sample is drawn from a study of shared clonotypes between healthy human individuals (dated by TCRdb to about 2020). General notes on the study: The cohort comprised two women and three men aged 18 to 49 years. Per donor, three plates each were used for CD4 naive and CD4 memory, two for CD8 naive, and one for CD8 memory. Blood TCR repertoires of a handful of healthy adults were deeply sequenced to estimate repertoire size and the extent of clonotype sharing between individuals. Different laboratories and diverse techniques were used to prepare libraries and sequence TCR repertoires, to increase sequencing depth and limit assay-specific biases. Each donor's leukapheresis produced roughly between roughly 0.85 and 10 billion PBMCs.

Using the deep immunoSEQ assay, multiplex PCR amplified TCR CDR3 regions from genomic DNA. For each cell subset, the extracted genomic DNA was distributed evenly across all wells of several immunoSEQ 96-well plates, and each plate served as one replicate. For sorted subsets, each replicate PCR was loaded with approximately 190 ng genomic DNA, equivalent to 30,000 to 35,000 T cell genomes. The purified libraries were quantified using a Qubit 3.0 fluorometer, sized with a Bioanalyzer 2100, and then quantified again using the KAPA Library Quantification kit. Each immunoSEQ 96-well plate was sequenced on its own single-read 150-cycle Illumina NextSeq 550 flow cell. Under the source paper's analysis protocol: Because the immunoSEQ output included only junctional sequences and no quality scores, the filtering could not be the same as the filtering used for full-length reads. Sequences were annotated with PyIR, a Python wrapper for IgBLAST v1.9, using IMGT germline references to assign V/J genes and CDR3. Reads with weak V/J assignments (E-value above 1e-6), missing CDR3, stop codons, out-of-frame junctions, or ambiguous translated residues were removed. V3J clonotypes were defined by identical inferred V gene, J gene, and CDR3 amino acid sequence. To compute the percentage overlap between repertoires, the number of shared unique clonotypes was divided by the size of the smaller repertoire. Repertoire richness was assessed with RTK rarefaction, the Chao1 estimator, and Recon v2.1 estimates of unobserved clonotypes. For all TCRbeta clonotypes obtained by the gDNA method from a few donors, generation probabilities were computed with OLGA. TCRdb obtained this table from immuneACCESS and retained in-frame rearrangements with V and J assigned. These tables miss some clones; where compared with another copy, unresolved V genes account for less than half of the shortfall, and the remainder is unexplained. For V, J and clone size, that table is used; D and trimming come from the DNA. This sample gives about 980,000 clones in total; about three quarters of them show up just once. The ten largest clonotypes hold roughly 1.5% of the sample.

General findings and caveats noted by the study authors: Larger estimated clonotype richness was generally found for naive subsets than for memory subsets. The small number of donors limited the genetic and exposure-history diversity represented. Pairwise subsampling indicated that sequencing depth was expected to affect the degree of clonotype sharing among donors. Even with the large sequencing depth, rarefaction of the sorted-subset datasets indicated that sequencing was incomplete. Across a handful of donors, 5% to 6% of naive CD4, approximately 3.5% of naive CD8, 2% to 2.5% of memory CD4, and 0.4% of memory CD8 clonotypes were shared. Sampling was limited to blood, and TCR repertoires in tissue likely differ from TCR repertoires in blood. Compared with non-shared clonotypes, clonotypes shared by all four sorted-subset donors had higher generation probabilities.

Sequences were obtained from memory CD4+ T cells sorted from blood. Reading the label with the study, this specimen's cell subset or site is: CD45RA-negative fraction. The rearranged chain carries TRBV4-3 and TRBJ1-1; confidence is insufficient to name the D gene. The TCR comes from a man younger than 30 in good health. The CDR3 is CASSQVRNTEAFF. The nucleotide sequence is TGCGCCAGCAGCCAAGTTCGGAACACTGAAGCTTTCTTT.